The 4 T cell receptor beta chains reported below all come from one sample, sequenced in a study of identifying expanded T cells in peripheral blood. Only in-frame clones appear in the TCRdb table, and some are missing; sequencing was by immunoSEQ multiplex PCR. The sample lists approximately 90,000 clones, 88% occurring once. What was sequenced was blood. The receptors shown here come from a person aged 18-70 years in good health.

The genes are TRBV5-1 and TRBJ2-3; 14 bases are shared with TRBD2. V lost 4 bases and J lost 6; bases outside the gene matches: 4. Germline CDR1 reads SGHRS; CDR2 reads YFSETQ. The CDR3 contains 15 residues. CDR3 sequence reads: CASSPGTSGGDTQYF. The CDR3 DNA sequence: TGCGCCAGCAGCCCCGGGACTAGCGGGGGCGATACGCAGTATTTT. Using reference TRBV5-1 and TRBJ2-3 for the parts outside the CDR3, the full variable domain is KAGVTQTPRYLIKTRGQQVTLSCSPISGHRSVSWYQQTPGQGLQFLFEYFSETQRNKGNFPGRFSGRQFSNSRSEMNVSTLELGDSALYLCASSPGTSGGDTQYFGPGTRLTVL.

The rearrangement links TRBV23-1 to TRBJ1-2, with a weak D call TRBD1 (5 bases). TRBV23-1 is reported as an ORF; its role is uncertain. Trimming removed 0 bases from V and 3 bases from J, with 14 bases in between. The CDR3 totals 16 residues. The CDR3: CASSQSLRQSYYGYTF. Written as DNA, the CDR3 is TGCGCCAGCAGTCAATCTCTGAGACAGAGCTACTATGGCTACACCTTC.

Points on this clone: Other nucleotide sequences from this sample produce the same CDR3. The chain uses TRBV18 and TRBJ2-7; D is unresolved. The germline V and J ends were trimmed by 3 bases and 0 bases, with 3 bases remaining between them. This CDR3 has 12 amino acids. Germline values: CDR1 KGHSH, CDR2 LQKENI. CDR3 DNA sequence: TGTGCCAGCTCACCTTCCTCCTACGAGCAGTACTTC. Residues: CASSPSSYEQYF.

The chain recombines TRBV4-1 with TRBJ2-3; the D gene is possibly TRBD1 (6 bases). Trimming shortened V by 3 bases and J by 2 bases, and 18 bases separated the two germline ends. The CDR3 sequence is 17 residues long. Germline V gene lookup returns CDR1 MGHRA and CDR2 YSYEKL. CDR3 nucleotide sequence: TGCGCCAGCAGCCACCCGAGGGACAAAGCCCCCACAGATACGCAGTATTTT. It codes for CASSHPRDKAPTDTQYF.